This T cell receptor beta chain was sequenced during a study of human T cells and chemical hapten exposure. Many counts were recorded for this clonotype. The time point was: pre-sensitization, week 0. Described treatment: therapeutic diphenylcyclopropenone sensitization with weekly scalp DPC. Blood sampling preceded each patch test application. People who gave samples had alopecia, were 18 to 70 years old, and were suitable for DPC. The CDR3 totals 15 residues. V lost 6 bases to trimming and J lost 1 base, with 10 bases between them. From the RACE reads, TCRdb called clonotypes with MiXCR, one entry per CDR3 protein. Seen here are 350,000 to 400,000 distinct CDR3 sequences, roughly 5.3% observed once, and the top ten hold 2.5% to 3%.

This specimen consisted of whole blood, obtained in connection with sensitization to the hapten diphenylcyclopropenone (DPC). V usage is TRBV12-3 or TRBV12-4 and J usage is TRBJ2-6; D unresolved. The source is a woman aged 45-59 years with alopecia areata. Some clones in this sample may be carry-over from other donors' samples. The CDR3 region is CASSLSFSGANVLTF. The CDR3 DNA follows: TGTGCCAGCAGCCTCAGCTTTTCTGGGGCCAACGTCCTGACTTTC.